Listed below are T cell receptor beta chains from one sample, sequenced in a study of blood T cell repertoires in COVID-19. The data were produced by immunoSEQ multiplex PCR, yet TCRdb's version contains in-frame clones alone and is incomplete. The table lists approximately 110,000 clones, 65% to 80% of them singletons. The sample taken for sequencing was peripheral blood. All receptors derive from an older man with active or convalescent COVID-19. CDR3s include the opening cysteine and the closing phenylalanine or tryptophan. The D gene is left open where the match is weak. Rows may omit the clone size; those that give it use once, few, many or a size class.

abundance	d_gene	v_gene	j_gene	CDR3nt	CDR3aa
NA	NA	TRBV6-5	TRBJ1-6	TGTGCCAGCAGCCCCCTGGGGGGGCCTAATTCACCCCTCCACTTT	CASSPLGGPNSPLHF
NA	TRBD1	TRBV30	TRBJ2-1	TGTGCCTGGAGAGGAGGACAGGTTGAGTTCTTC	CAWRGGQVEFF
NA	NA	TRBV14	TRBJ2-5	TGTGCCAGCAGCCCCTTCAGCGGTCCGGACCAAGAGACCCAGTACTTC	CASSPFSGPDQETQYF
NA	NA	TRBV9	TRBJ2-2	TGTGCTAGCAGCGTGAGTGGGGGCGCGGCGGCCGGGGAGCTGTTTTTT	CASSVSGGAAAGELFF
NA	NA	TRBV5-5	TRBJ1-5	TGTGCCAGCAGCCTGCAGGTTAGCAATCAGCCCCAGCATTTT	CASSLQVSNQPQHF
NA	NA	TRBV3-1/TRBV3-2	TRBJ2-5	TGTGCCAGCAGCCTCCAACTAGCAAACCAAGAGACCCAGTACTTC	CASSLQLANQETQYF
NA	TRBD1	TRBV4-2	TRBJ1-5	TGTGCCAGCAGCCAAGGACAGGGGGGCGGTGAGCCCCAGCATTTT	CASSQGQGGGEPQHF
NA	TRBD2	TRBV19	TRBJ2-3	TGTGCCAGTAGTATACAGCTAGCGGGAAAGACAGATACGCAGTATTTT	CASSIQLAGKTDTQYF
NA	NA	TRBV19	TRBJ2-1	TGTGCCAGTTCCCGGGACACCGGCTCCTACAATGAGCAGTTCTTC	CASSRDTGSYNEQFF
NA	NA	TRBV6-5	TRBJ1-1	TGTGCCAGCAGTACGAGGTCCATCCTGAACACTGAAGCTTTCTTT	CASSTRSILNTEAFF
NA	NA	TRBV9	TRBJ1-2	TGTGCCAGCAGCGCTACGACAGGAACCTCTTATGGCTACACCTTC	CASSATTGTSYGYTF
NA	NA	TRBV7-8	TRBJ1-5	TGTGCCAGCAGCTTAGCGTTACCAGAAGATCAGCCCCAGCATTTT	CASSLALPEDQPQHF
NA	NA	TRBV21-1	TRBJ1-2	TGTGCCAGCAGCAAAGGGGACAGGGTGGGCCACTATGGCTACACCTTC	CASSKGDRVGHYGYTF
NA	TRBD2	TRBV20-1	TRBJ2-7	TGCAGTGCTAGTATGGCTAGCGGGAGGAGCTACGAGCAGTACTTC	CSASMASGRSYEQYF
many	NA	TRBV2	TRBJ1-2	TGTGCCAGCAGTGAAGGCGTGACAGGCTATGGCTACACCTTC	CASSEGVTGYGYTF
NA	TRBD1	TRBV6-6	TRBJ2-7	TGTGCCAGCAGCTCTCACGACAGGGACGCCTACGAGCAGTACTTC	CASSSHDRDAYEQYF
NA	NA	TRBV6-1	TRBJ1-2	TGTGCCAGCAGTGAAGGGGGGGCTAACTATGGCTACACCTTC	CASSEGGANYGYTF